A single sample gave rise to the 15 T cell receptor beta chains below, sequenced in a study of shared clonotypes between healthy human individuals. Repertoires were generated with immunoSEQ multiplex PCR, while TCRdb's copy carries only in-frame clones and drops some. The data show some 1,100,000 clones, with around three quarters seen just once and around 0.47% held by the top ten. Sequenced input: memory CD4+ T cells from PBMCs. As to subset: CD45RA-negative fraction. The origin of the receptors is a man aged 18-30 years in good health. Some clones in this sample may be carry-over from other donors' samples.

The chain combines TRBV19 with TRBJ1-2; D is perhaps TRBD1 (6 bases). CDR1 is LNHDA and CDR2 is SQIVND in the germline V gene (reference sequence). The CDR3 consists of 15 residues. Trimming pared 5 bases from V and 4 bases from J, leaving 17 bases between. The CDR3: CASSPQKDSIYGYTF. The CDR3 bases are TGTGCCAGTAGTCCCCAAAAGGACAGTATCTATGGCTACACCTTC.

This chain joins TRBV5-4 and TRBJ2-1, with a tentative D call TRBD2 (5 bases). This CDR3 is 15 amino acids long. The ends were cut back, 4 bases at V and 8 bases at J, with 19 bases in the middle. Germline-derived CDR1 and CDR2 are SGHNT and YYREEE (reference sequence). For the CDR3, the DNA is TGTGCCAGCAGCCTGCCCCAGCGGAGATTCGATGAGCAGTTCTTC. It translates to CASSLPQRRFDEQFF.

V gene TRBV6-1 combines with J gene TRBJ2-7, with TRBD1 matching 12 bases. With 6 bases clipped from V and 3 bases from J, the junction kept 6 bases outside the gene matches. Germline V CDR1 and CDR2: MNHNS, SASEGT. This CDR3 is 15 amino acids long. CDR3 DNA: TGTGCCAGCAGGAGGGGACAGGGGGCGAGCTACGAGCAGTACTTC. It encodes CASRRGQGASYEQYF.

Ten or more counts support this clone. This sample also contains other DNA sequences that code for the same CDR3. The V and J genes are TRBV4-1 and TRBJ2-1; 9 bases fit TRBD2. The CDR3 extends over 17 amino acids. With 1 base clipped from V and 4 bases from J, the junction kept 8 bases outside the gene matches. Germline lookup yields CDR1 MGHRA and CDR2 YSYEKL. CDR3 amino acids: CASSQGLAGGPYNEQFF. CDR3 nucleotide sequence: TGCGCCAGCAGCCAAGGATTGGCGGGAGGGCCGTACAATGAGCAGTTCTTC.

J is TRBJ2-7 and V is TRBV5-6; TRBD1 is a possible D gene (6 bases). This CDR3 has 15 amino acids. Germline V gene data show CDR1 as SGHDT and CDR2 as YYEEEE. The V gene lost 2 bases and the J gene lost 7 bases, with 19 bases spanning the gap. CDR3: CASSLRSFIRGEQYF. In nucleotides, the CDR3 is TGTGCCAGCAGCTTACGGAGCTTCATCAGGGGAGAGCAGTACTTC. Supplemented by reference TRBV5-6 and TRBJ2-7, the full variable domain reads DAGVTQSPTHLIKTRGQQVTLRCSPKSGHDTVSWYQQALGQGPQFIFQYYEEEERQRGNFPDRFSGHQFPNYSSELNVNALLLGDSALYLCASSLRSFIRGEQYFGPGTRLTVT.

This clone is a singleton in its sample. The rearrangement joins TRBV28 to TRBJ2-5; D possibly corresponds to TRBD1 (6 bases). The CDR3 spans 13 residues. The V and J ends lost 7 bases and 4 bases respectively, with 13 bases between them. Germline V gene data show CDR1 as MDHEN and CDR2 as SYDVKM. CDR3 loop: CASTGPDRETQYF. The CDR3 coding sequence is TGTGCCAGCACTGGGCCGGACAGAGAGACCCAGTACTTC.

This clone was observed a few times. The chain has TRBV2 and TRBJ1-1; no firm D call. The germline V gene encodes CDR1 SNHLY and CDR2 FYNNEI. The CDR3 length is 14 residues. Trimming stripped 6 bases from V and 7 bases from J, with 18 bases between. The CDR3 here is CASSVNRVHGEAFF. The CDR3 nucleotides are TGTGCCAGCAGCGTGAACCGGGTTCACGGTGAAGCTTTCTTT.

A few counts support this clone. This rearrangement joins TRBV7-9 to TRBJ1-2; 7 bases are a match to TRBD1. Germline V lookup: CDR1 SEHNR, CDR2 FQNEAQ (reference sequence). CDR3 length: 16 amino acids. After removal of 5 bases from V and 0 bases from J, the junction contained 9 bases not matched to a gene. This chain's CDR3 is CASSPTWDRANYGYTF. The CDR3 region has the DNA TGTGCCAGCAGCCCTACGTGGGACAGAGCTAACTATGGCTACACCTTC.

The chain recombines TRBV7-9 with TRBJ2-7; D is possibly TRBD2 (6 bases). The CDR3 covers 14 residues. CDR1 is SEHNR, CDR2 FQNEAQ, per germline (reference sequence). V lost 4 bases and J 6 bases, leaving 16 bases between the germline ends. CDR3 sequence: CASSSLVGGLEQYF. For the CDR3, the DNA is TGTGCCAGCAGCTCCCTTGTCGGGGGACTCGAGCAGTACTTC.

The V and J genes are TRBV7-2 and TRBJ1-3; D remains unclear. The V and J ends lost 7 bases and 2 bases respectively, with 9 bases between them. Germline CDR1 reads SGHTA; CDR2 reads FQGNSA. This CDR3 region has 13 residues. Here the CDR3 DNA reads TGTGCCAGCAACGGGGAAGCTGGAAACACCATATATTTT. Its translation: CASNGEAGNTIYF.

The chain links TRBV15 to TRBJ1-1; D unresolved. Trimming pared 2 bases from V and 1 base from J, leaving 8 bases between. This CDR3 has 14 amino acids. Germline CDR1 reads LNHNV; CDR2 reads YYDKDF (reference sequence). The CDR3 DNA is TGTGCCACCAGCAGACCCCACGCGAACACTGAAGCTTTCTTT. This encodes CATSRPHANTEAFF.

The chain has TRBV7-3 and TRBJ2-7; 10 bases align to TRBD1. The V and J ends lost 2 bases and 2 bases, in that order; junction bases with no gene match: 6. CDR1 is SGHTA, CDR2 FQGTGA, per germline. There are 16 residues in the CDR3. CDR3 in amino acids: CASSLLRDRGPYEQYF. The CDR3 DNA sequence: TGTGCCAGCAGCTTACTCCGGGACAGGGGACCCTACGAGCAGTACTTC.

The rearrangement uses TRBV6-6 and TRBJ2-1; TRBD1 aligns across 9 bases. This CDR3 comprises 14 residues. Germline values: CDR1 MNHNY, CDR2 SVGAGI (reference sequence). V gave up 5 bases and J gave up 7 bases; unmatched junction bases: 6. CDR3 protein: CASSDRGTGNEQFF. DNA of the CDR3: TGTGCCAGCAGTGACAGGGGGACCGGGAATGAGCAGTTCTTC.

The chain has TRBV9 and TRBJ2-3, with 10 bases that match TRBD2. The CDR3 contains 16 residues. Looked up from germline, CDR1 is SGDLS and CDR2 is YYNGEE. The trim removed 1 base at V and 6 bases at J, leaving 8 bases unmatched. CDR3 in DNA: TGTGCCAGCAGCGTATCGCCTAGCGGGAGATCGGATACGCAGTATTTT. It specifies CASSVSPSGRSDTQYF.

The rearrangement links TRBV7-9 to TRBJ2-7; possible D gene TRBD1, 5 bases. Germline loops: CDR1 SEHNR, CDR2 FQNEAQ (reference sequence). The CDR3 has 12 residues. Deletions cut 3 bases from V and 6 bases from J, with 9 bases between. As DNA, the CDR3 is TGTGCCAGCAGCTTCTATGACAGCGAGCAGTACTTC. It translates to CASSFYDSEQYF.